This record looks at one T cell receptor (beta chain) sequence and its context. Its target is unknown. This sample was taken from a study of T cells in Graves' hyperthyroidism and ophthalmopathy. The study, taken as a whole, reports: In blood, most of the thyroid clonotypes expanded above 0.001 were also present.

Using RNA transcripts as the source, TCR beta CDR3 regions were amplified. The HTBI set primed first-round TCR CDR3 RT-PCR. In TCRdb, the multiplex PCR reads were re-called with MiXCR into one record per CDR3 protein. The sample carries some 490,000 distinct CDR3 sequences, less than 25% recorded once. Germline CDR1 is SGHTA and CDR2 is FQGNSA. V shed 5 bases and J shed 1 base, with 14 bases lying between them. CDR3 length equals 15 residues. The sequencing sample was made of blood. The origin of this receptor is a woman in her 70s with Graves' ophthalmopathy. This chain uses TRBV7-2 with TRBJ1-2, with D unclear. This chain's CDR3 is CASSATQQVNYGYTF. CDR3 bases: TGTGCCAGCAGCGCAACACAGCAGGTTAACTATGGCTACACCTTC.